This T cell receptor beta chain was captured by sequencing in a study of Ad26.COV2.S vaccination and SARS-CoV-2 variants. As for the study in general: Donor was in the COV1001 Ad26.COV2.S trial arm. Dosing was one shot or two shots 56 days apart. Whole-study results and caveats: Vaccine recipients posted higher spike-specific TCR breadth than their placebo counterparts.

Method: immunoSEQ multiplex PCR; TCRdb's copy keeps in-frame clones and lacks some. The data contain some 500,000 clones, 75% to 90% of them singletons. As to this clone: Its target is unknown.

Treatment indicated: 19 received Ad26.COV2.S at low or high dose, single or two shots; roughly five received placebo; per-sample allocation not given. Sampling happened 63 days after the first vaccine or placebo injection. This TCR derives from a person aged 18-65 years who received the Ad26.COV2.S COVID-19 vaccine or a placebo. This specimen was peripheral blood, taken in a trial of Ad26.COV2.S vaccine versus placebo.

The CDR3 DNA reads TGCGCCAGCAGCGAGTTTATGGGACTAGCGGGAGGGTGGTCGGCAGATACGCAGTATTTT. Residues: CASSEFMGLAGGWSADTQYF. The V and J genes are TRBV4-1 and TRBJ2-3, with 16 bases identical to TRBD2. Germline V lookup: CDR1 MGHRA, CDR2 YSYEKL. J gave up 4 bases and V 5 bases, and 15 bases lay outside the gene matches. The CDR3 runs 20 residues.